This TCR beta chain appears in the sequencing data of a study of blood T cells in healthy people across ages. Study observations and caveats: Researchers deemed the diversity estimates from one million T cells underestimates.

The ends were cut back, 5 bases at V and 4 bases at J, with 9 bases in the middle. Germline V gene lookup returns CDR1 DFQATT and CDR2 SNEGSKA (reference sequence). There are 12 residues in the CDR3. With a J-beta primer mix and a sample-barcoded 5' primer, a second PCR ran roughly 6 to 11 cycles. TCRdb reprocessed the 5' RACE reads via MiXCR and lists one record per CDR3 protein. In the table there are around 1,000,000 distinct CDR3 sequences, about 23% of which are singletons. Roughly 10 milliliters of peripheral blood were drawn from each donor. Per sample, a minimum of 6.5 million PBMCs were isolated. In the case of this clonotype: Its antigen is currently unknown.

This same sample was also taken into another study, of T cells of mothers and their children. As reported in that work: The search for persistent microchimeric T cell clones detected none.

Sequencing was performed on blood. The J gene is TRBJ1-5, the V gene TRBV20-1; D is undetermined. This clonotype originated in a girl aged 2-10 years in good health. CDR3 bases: TGCAGTGCTGGGGTCCCAAATCAGCCCCAGCATTTT. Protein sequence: CSAGVPNQPQHF.